This entry concerns a single TCR beta chain. The antigen is undetermined. Germline values: CDR1 SGHRS, CDR2 YFSETQ. CDR3 length: 15 residues. The V end was cut by 0 bases, the J end by 7 bases, with 16 bases between. Libraries were prepared by immunoSEQ multiplex PCR; TCRdb keeps only in-frame clonotypes and omits some of them. The table includes around 350,000 clones, roughly 80% detected once. This sample stems from a study of shared clonotypes between healthy human individuals. Study-wide findings and caveats: About 5% of naive CD4 clonotypes were shared across several donors. Only blood underwent sampling, and tissue repertoires likely differ.

The source material was memory CD4+ T cells sorted from blood. Subset specified: CD45RA-negative fraction. This TCR derives from a young man in good health. V gene TRBV5-1 combines with J gene TRBJ2-5; tentative D call: TRBD1 (5 bases). For the CDR3, the DNA is TGCGCCAGCAGCTTGGGATCGGGTGGCCAGGGGACCCAGTACTTC. Its protein product is CASSLGSGGQGTQYF.